One sample yielded the 25 T cell receptor beta chains listed below, sequenced in a study of regulatory T cells in long-lasting Graves disease. Time point of the sample: newly diagnosed GD, antithyroid drugs for less than 3 months. PBMC-extracted RNA yielded the TCR library. Arm-PCR of CDR3 regions with iRepertoire HTBI primers generated TCR beta libraries. A single record per CDR3 protein comes from TCRdb applying MiXCR to the multiplex PCR reads. In the table there are about 360,000 distinct CDR3 sequences, 15% to 20% of which are singletons. The same sample was also used in a study of T cells in Graves' hyperthyroidism and ophthalmopathy.

The starting material was peripheral blood mononuclear cells (PBMCs), obtained at new diagnosis, from a patient treated with antithyroid drugs. The receptor source for this set is a young woman with Graves disease.

V usage is TRBV30 and J usage is TRBJ2-2; 8 bases line up with TRBD1. This CDR3 has 15 amino acids. Per the germline V gene, CDR1 is GTSNPN and CDR2 is SVGIG (reference sequence). V lost 4 bases to trimming and J lost 4 bases; unmatched junction nucleotides: 8. The CDR3 DNA reads TGTGCCTGGAAGGAGACAGGGGCTTCCACCGGGGAGCTGTTTTTT. This gives the protein CAWKETGASTGELFF.

In this sample, this clonotype turned up many times. V and J are TRBV11-2 and TRBJ2-1; 9 positions match TRBD2. The J segment lost 9 bases and the V segment lost 5 bases, leaving 11 bases of the junction unmatched. Germline V gene sequence: CDR1 SGHAT, CDR2 FQNNGV. The CDR3 covers 15 residues. The CDR3 DNA follows: TGTGCCAGCAGCCCGGGCGGGAGGGCCGGCCTTGAGCAGTTCTTC. Protein: CASSPGGRAGLEQFF.

This clonotype was recorded many times. The V and J genes are TRBV20-1 and TRBJ1-1; D is unclear. Germline-derived CDR1 and CDR2 are DFQATT and SNEGSKA (reference sequence). The CDR3 length is 13 residues. V dropped 0 bases and J dropped 4 bases, with 9 bases sitting between them. The CDR3 is CSARDRTGTEAFF. CDR3 DNA: TGCAGTGCTAGAGATCGTACTGGCACTGAAGCTTTCTTT.

This clonotype was seen repeatedly, ten times or more. The chain is built from TRBV28 and TRBJ1-6; 8 bases align to TRBD1. With V trimmed by 8 bases and J by 0 bases, 0 bases remained unmatched. CDR1 is MDHEN, CDR2 SYDVKM, per germline. The CDR3 is 14 residues long. The CDR3 reads CASDRGSYNSPLHF. The CDR3, as DNA: TGTGCCAGCGACAGGGGCTCCTATAATTCACCCCTCCACTTT.

This clonotype was counted at least ten times. The V and J genes are TRBV11-2 and TRBJ1-5, with 9 bases matching TRBD1. CDR3 length equals 14 residues. The germline V gene encodes CDR1 SGHAT and CDR2 FQNNGV. With V trimmed by 5 bases and J by 5 bases, 4 bases remained unmatched. The CDR3 loop reads CASSPRTGDQPQHF. In DNA form, the CDR3 reads TGTGCCAGCAGCCCCCGGACAGGGGATCAGCCCCAGCATTTT.

This clonotype was recorded many times. V gene TRBV6-1 combines with J gene TRBJ2-1; 10 bases map to TRBD2. V trimming: 9 bases; J trimming: 4 bases; junction bases outside the gene matches: 6. The CDR3 totals 14 residues. Germline V CDR1 and CDR2: MNHNS, SASEGT. CDR3 coding DNA: TGTGCCAGTGATAGCGGGGGGAGTTACAATGAGCAGTTCTTC. Its protein is CASDSGGSYNEQFF.

This clonotype was observed many times. V usage is TRBV12-3 or TRBV12-4 and J usage is TRBJ1-6; D might be TRBD1 (5 bases). CDR3 length: 14 amino acids. Trimming stripped 3 bases from V and 9 bases from J, with 12 bases between. The CDR3 is CASSLGGAGSPLHF. CDR3 nucleotide sequence: TGTGCCAGCAGTTTGGGAGGGGCAGGTTCACCCCTCCACTTT.

This clonotype has ten or more counts. The rearrangement joins TRBV3-1 to TRBJ2-5, with 12 bases matching TRBD2. The CDR3 totals 14 residues. Germline V gene data show CDR1 as LGHDT and CDR2 as YNNKEL (reference sequence). V lost 10 bases and J lost 7; bases outside the gene matches: 10. CDR3 coding DNA: TGTGCCATCAGTGGACTAGCGGGATATGGGACCCAGTACTTC. Translating gives CAISGLAGYGTQYF.

On this clonotype itself: A much larger clone lies one base from this, so it may be a read error. The rearrangement links TRBV6-2 or TRBV6-3 to TRBJ2-5, with TRBD2 matching over 9 bases. This CDR3 is built from 15 residues. Germline V gene lookup returns CDR1 MNHEY and CDR2 SVGEGT. CDR3 amino acids: CVSTSRASGKETQYF. The CDR3 DNA is TGTGTCAGCACCTCCAGGGCTAGCGGGAAAGAGACCCAGTACTTC.

This clonotype occurred many times. J is TRBJ1-2 and V is TRBV18; 7 bases are a match to TRBD1. Germline V gene sequence: CDR1 KGHSH, CDR2 LQKENI. The CDR3 is 14 amino acids. The J segment lost 2 bases and the V segment lost 5 bases, leaving 5 bases of the junction unmatched. In DNA, the CDR3 is TGTGCCAGCTCAACGGGACAGTTAAACTATGGCTACACCTTC. Translating gives CASSTGQLNYGYTF.

At least ten counts were recorded for this clonotype. The chain links TRBV7-2 to TRBJ2-7; 7 nucleotides align to TRBD2. CDR1 is SGHTA and CDR2 is FQGNSA in the germline V gene. The CDR3 runs to 13 residues. Trimming took 1 base from V and 3 from J; bases not matched to a gene: 0. CDR3 sequence reads: CASSLVAGYEQYF. In DNA form, the CDR3 reads TGTGCCAGCAGCTTAGTAGCGGGCTACGAGCAGTACTTC. The full variable domain, completed using reference TRBV7-2 and TRBJ2-7, is GAGVSQSPSNKVTEKGKDVELRCDPISGHTALYWYRQSLGQGLEFLIYFQGNSAPDKSGLPSDRFSAERTGGSVSTLTIQRTQQEDSAVYLCASSLVAGYEQYFGPGTRLTVT.

As to this clonotype: Sequence at one end of the junction differs from germline and may be a read error. The chain links TRBV7-7 to TRBJ2-5, with 13 bases lining up with TRBD2. There are 13 residues in the CDR3. Germline V gives CDR1 SSHAT, CDR2 FNYEAQ (reference sequence). The CDR3 nucleotides are TGTGCTAGCAGCTCCGGACTAGCGGGGGCCCAGTACTTC. Encoded protein: CASSSGLAGAQYF.

At least ten counts were recorded for this clonotype. V gene TRBV12-3 or TRBV12-4 combines with J gene TRBJ2-7; D may be TRBD1 (5 bases). The V and J ends lost 4 bases and 6 bases respectively, with 16 bases between them. CDR3 size: 14 residues. This CDR3 is CASSSFTGPFEQYF. The CDR3 DNA reads as TGTGCCAGCAGTTCTTTTACAGGCCCCTTCGAGCAGTACTTC.

The table lists this clonotype with many counts. The gene calls are TRBV5-1 and TRBJ2-1; D ambiguous. This CDR3 is built from 14 residues. V lost 0 bases and J 3 bases, leaving 7 bases between the germline ends. From germline, CDR1 is SGHRS and CDR2 YFSETQ. This CDR3 reads CASSLATDYNEQFF. CDR3 coding DNA: TGCGCCAGCAGCTTGGCCACAGACTACAATGAGCAGTTCTTC.

The V gene is TRBV4-2, the J gene TRBJ2-5; possible D gene TRBD2, 6 bases. CDR1 is LGHNA, CDR2 YNFKEQ, per germline. Trimming removed 0 bases from V and 4 bases from J, with 12 bases in between. The CDR3 is 15 amino acids. The CDR3 loop is CASSQEVAELETQYF. In DNA form, the CDR3 reads TGTGCCAGCAGCCAAGAGGTAGCGGAACTAGAGACCCAGTACTTC.

The chain combines TRBV15 with TRBJ1-1; no firm D call. Trimming removed 0 bases at V and 0 bases at J, with 11 bases between. Per germline, CDR1 LNHNV and CDR2 YYDKDF (reference sequence). CDR3 length: 16 residues. CDR3: CATSRDRQKLNTEAFF. The DNA for the CDR3 is TGTGCCACCAGCAGAGATCGCCAGAAACTGAACACTGAAGCTTTCTTT.

This clonotype was detected ten times or more. CDR3 sequence: CSAPRDRGLRGTEAFF. CDR3 coding DNA: TGCAGTGCTCCCCGGGACAGGGGGTTAAGGGGTACTGAAGCTTTCTTT. The V gene is TRBV20-1, the J gene TRBJ1-1; TRBD1 aligns across 11 bases. Germline CDR1 is DFQATT and CDR2 is SNEGSKA (reference sequence). J was trimmed by 5 bases and V by 5 bases; bases with no gene match: 13. CDR3 length: 16 amino acids.

The chain links TRBV29-1 to TRBJ2-1, with D possibly being TRBD2 (6 bases). The CDR3 length is 12 residues. Germline V CDR1 and CDR2: SQVTM, ANQGSEA. V was cut by 6 bases and J by 8 bases, with 14 bases left in between. The CDR3 DNA follows: TGCAGCGTAGGAGCGGGTACCCATGAGCAGTTCTTC. Amino acids: CSVGAGTHEQFF.

This clonotype has a count of ten or more. The J gene is TRBJ1-1, the V gene TRBV4-2, with TRBD1 as a possible D gene (5 bases). CDR3 length: 17 amino acids. Trimming shortened V by 4 bases and J by 1 base, and 19 bases separated the two germline ends. Germline assignment: CDR1 LGHNA and CDR2 YNFKEQ. For the CDR3, the DNA is TGTGCCAGCAGCCCGGGAGCCCCGGGACGGCAGAACACTGAAGCTTTCTTT. This sequence encodes CASSPGAPGRQNTEAFF.

This chain joins TRBV20-1 and TRBJ2-1; 7 nucleotides line up with TRBD1. The CDR3 totals 12 residues. Germline trimming cut 5 bases from V and 7 bases from J; bases unmatched to any gene: 5. From germline, CDR1 is DFQATT and CDR2 SNEGSKA (reference sequence). The CDR3 here is CSARPGQNEQFF. In nucleotides, the CDR3 is TGCAGTGCTCGGCCGGGACAGAATGAGCAGTTCTTC.

Ten or more counts support this clonotype. This chain joins TRBV12-3 or TRBV12-4 and TRBJ1-2, with D perhaps TRBD1 (5 bases). Trimming cost V 1 base and J 7 bases, with 10 bases left between them. The CDR3 has 13 residues. In DNA form, the CDR3 reads TGTGCCAGCAGTTTAGGGGGGGAGGTTGGCTACACCTTC. This sequence encodes CASSLGGEVGYTF.

V and J are TRBV7-9 and TRBJ1-1, with a possible D match to TRBD1 (6 bases). CDR1 SEHNR and CDR2 FQNEAQ come from the germline V gene (reference sequence). V was trimmed by 7 bases and J by 3 bases, leaving 12 bases between them. The CDR3 runs to 13 residues. The CDR3 region has the DNA TGTGCCAGCAAGAGGGGGGGGGACACTGAAGCTTTCTTT. Translated: CASKRGGDTEAFF.

The V and J genes are TRBV11-2 and TRBJ2-1; 11 bases are shared with TRBD2. Germline CDR1 is SGHAT and CDR2 is FQNNGV. The CDR3 runs to 16 residues. V dropped 5 bases and J dropped 6; count of bases not matched to a gene: 9. The CDR3 nucleotides read TGTGCCAGCAGCCCAGTAGCGGGAGGGCCGGGCAATGAGCAGTTCTTC. Encoded protein: CASSPVAGGPGNEQFF.

This clonotype was detected only a few times. This rearrangement joins TRBV29-1 to TRBJ2-7, with 9 bases that match TRBD2. There are 12 residues in the CDR3. Looked up from germline, CDR1 is SQVTM and CDR2 is ANQGSEA. Trimming at V came to 7 bases and at J to 2 bases, leaving 3 bases not matched to a gene. CDR3 protein: CSALAGTYEQYF. CDR3 DNA sequence: TGCAGCGCCCTAGCGGGAACCTACGAGCAGTACTTC.

The V and J genes are TRBV5-1 and TRBJ2-5; TRBD1 matches 11 bases. Trimming at V came to 4 bases and at J to 5 bases, leaving 7 bases not matched to a gene. This CDR3 spans 15 amino acids. Germline V gene data show CDR1 as SGHRS and CDR2 as YFSETQ. CDR3 sequence (DNA): TGCGCCAGCAGCACAGGACAGGGGGCAGTTGAGACCCAGTACTTC. This translates into CASSTGQGAVETQYF. The full variable domain, its missing parts supplied by reference TRBV5-1 and TRBJ2-5, is KAGVTQTPRYLIKTRGQQVTLSCSPISGHRSVSWYQQTPGQGLQFLFEYFSETQRNKGNFPGRFSGRQFSNSRSEMNVSTLELGDSALYLCASSTGQGAVETQYFGPGTRLLVL.